This T cell receptor beta chain was retrieved from a study of T cells after yellow fever vaccination. Overall study results and limits: Across the CD4 and CD8 compartments, a small share of clonotypes was present in both.

In this sample, this clonotype turned up a few times. TCRdb analysed the 5' RACE reads with MiXCR anew, one entry per CDR3 protein. The table shows over 45,000 distinct CDR3 sequences, with 4.5% to 6% occurring only once. V lost 2 bases, J lost 2 bases, and 16 bases lay in between. Per germline, CDR1 DFQATT and CDR2 SNEGSKA (reference sequence). The CDR3 is 17 residues long. The sample consisted of PBMCs, either bulk or a sorted T-cell subset (CD4+, CD8+, memory, or dextramer-sorted; not recorded which), taken on the day of the yellow fever booster vaccination. The gene calls are TRBV20-1 and TRBJ2-6; TRBD1 is a possible D gene (6 bases). This receptor was identified in a man between 18 and 29 years old who received the YFV17D yellow fever vaccine. CDR3 coding DNA: TGCAGTGCTAGACCGTTGGGTTCAGGGGCTGGGGCCAACGTCCTGACTTTC. Protein product: CSARPLGSGAGANVLTF.